The 9 T cell receptor beta chains reported below all come from one sample, sequenced in a study of blood T cell repertoires in COVID-19. Measured with immunoSEQ multiplex PCR; TCRdb has only the in-frame clones, and not every one. Of a few hundred thousand clones listed, roughly nine tenths were seen once; the top ten hold more than 0.9%. The specimen sequenced was PBMCs or T cells enriched from blood (not recorded which). These receptors were taken from a young woman who had recovered from COVID-19.

The rearrangement joins TRBV24-1 to TRBJ2-5; TRBD1 matches at 7 bases. This CDR3 comprises 15 residues. V trimming: 3 bases; J trimming: 0 bases; junction bases outside the gene matches: 3. CDR1 and CDR2 (germline): KGHDR, SFDVKD. In nucleotides, the CDR3 is TGTGCCACCAGTGATCCAGGACAGGACCAAGAGACCCAGTACTTC. Its translation: CATSDPGQDQETQYF.

The chain joins TRBV6-5 to TRBJ2-7, with no clear D. Germline loops: CDR1 MNHEY, CDR2 SVGAGI. This CDR3 has 13 residues. V lost 7 bases to trimming and J lost 5 bases, with 15 bases between them. CDR3 sequence (DNA): TGTGCCAGCAAATTCCCGGGTCGGGACGAGCAGTACTTC. This translates into CASKFPGRDEQYF.

The chain has TRBV5-4 and TRBJ1-4, with D possibly TRBD1 on 5 matching bases. The ends were cut back, 5 bases at V and 5 bases at J, with 19 bases in the middle. This CDR3 comprises 16 residues. From germline, CDR1 is SGHNT and CDR2 YYREEE (reference sequence). CDR3 in amino acids: CASSNPLMAGNEKLFF. DNA of the CDR3: TGTGCCAGCAGTAACCCTTTGATGGCAGGGAATGAAAAACTGTTTTTT.

The chain uses TRBV10-3 and TRBJ1-2; the D is unclear. Trimming removed 3 bases from V and 7 bases from J, with 15 bases in between. CDR1 ENHRY and CDR2 SYGVKD come from the germline V gene. This CDR3 spans 14 amino acids. This CDR3 reads CAISDGLGGLGYTF. CDR3 in DNA: TGTGCCATCAGTGACGGCCTGGGAGGTCTTGGCTACACCTTC.

The chain uses TRBV11-2 and TRBJ2-2, with TRBD2 identical over 12 bases. CDR1 and CDR2 from the germline V gene are SGHAT and FQNNGV. The CDR3 loop spans 15 amino acids. The junction had 7 bases not matched to a gene; V was cut back by 7 bases and J by 7 bases. CDR3 sequence: CASNPGLAGVGELFF. The CDR3 DNA reads as TGTGCCAGCAACCCGGGACTAGCGGGTGTCGGGGAGCTGTTTTTT. The full variable domain, completed using reference TRBV11-2 and TRBJ2-2, is EAGVAQSPRYKIIEKRQSVAFWCNPISGHATLYWYQQILGQGPKLLIQFQNNGVVDDSQLPKDRFSAERLKGVDSTLKIQPAKLEDSAVYLCASNPGLAGVGELFFGEGSRLTVL.

The J gene is TRBJ1-5, the V gene TRBV27; D is uncertain. Trimming cost V 0 bases and J 4 bases, with 10 bases left between them. Looked up from germline, CDR1 is MNHEY and CDR2 is SMNVEV (reference sequence). The CDR3 is 15 residues long. CDR3 bases: TGTGCCAGCAGTTTATCGCGGGGTACGAATCAGCCCCAGCATTTT. As protein: CASSLSRGTNQPQHF.

The sample holds one count of this clone. The chain has TRBV7-9 and TRBJ2-1, with D possibly matching TRBD1 (6 bases). Trimming shortened V by 4 bases and J by 4 bases, and 14 bases separated the two germline ends. The CDR3 spans 15 residues. CDR1 SEHNR and CDR2 FQNEAQ come from the germline V gene (reference sequence). The CDR3 DNA sequence: TGTGCCAGCAGCTCAGTCGACAGGAGGTACAATGAGCAGTTCTTC. Translating gives CASSSVDRRYNEQFF.

V is TRBV12-5 and J is TRBJ2-3; D might be TRBD2 (5 bases). Looked up from germline, CDR1 is LGHNT and CDR2 is FRNRAP. The germline V and J ends were trimmed by 3 bases and 2 bases, with 12 bases remaining between them. CDR3 length: 15 amino acids. The CDR3 DNA is TGTGCTAGTGGTTTACAAGGGAGTTACACAGATACGCAGTATTTT. This gives the protein CASGLQGSYTDTQYF. Looking up the rest from reference TRBV12-5 and TRBJ2-3 gives the full variable domain: DARVTQTPRHKVTEMGQEVTMRCQPILGHNTVFWYRQTMMQGLELLAYFRNRAPLDDSGMPKDRFSAEMPDATLATLKIQPSEPRDSAVYFCASGLQGSYTDTQYFGPGTRLTVL.

V gene TRBV3-1 (or the pseudogene TRBV3-2) combines with J gene TRBJ1-2; possible D gene TRBD1, 6 bases. The germline V and J ends were trimmed by 6 bases and 4 bases, with 18 bases remaining between them. Per germline, CDR1 LGHDT and CDR2 YNNKEL (reference sequence). CDR3 length: 15 residues. CDR3: CASSHLQGFGYGYTF. CDR3 nucleotide sequence: TGTGCCAGCAGTCATCTACAGGGATTCGGCTATGGCTACACCTTC.